The rows below give T cell receptor beta chains drawn from one sample of a study of T cells in Graves' hyperthyroidism and ophthalmopathy. TCRdb called the multiplex PCR reads again in MiXCR, with one record for every CDR3 protein. The data contain about 640,000 distinct CDR3 sequences, roughly 20% of them singletons. The sample taken for sequencing was blood. The receptors were sampled from a young man with Graves' ophthalmopathy. CDR3s include the opening cysteine and the closing phenylalanine or tryptophan. The D gene is left open where the match is weak. Part of the rows lack a size; the others show once, few, many or a class for expanded clones.

>TRBJ2-1|-|many|TRBV6-1
CASSGGRDSKLQQFF
TGTGCCAGCAGTGGGGGCCGGGACTCCAAGTTACAGCAGTTCTTC
>TRBJ1-1|-|-|TRBV14
CASSQVTGTEAFF
TGTGCCAGCAGCCAAGTAACAGGCACTGAAGCTTTCTTT
>TRBJ1-5|-|few|TRBV20-1
CSARIPRTASNQPQHF
TGCAGTGCTAGAATCCCCCGGACAGCTAGCAATCAGCCCCAGCATTTT
>TRBJ2-5|-|many|TRBV7-2
CASSPGGRLAGETQYF
TGTGCCAGCAGCCCAGGGGGGAGGCTAGCGGGAGAGACCCAGTACTTC
>TRBJ1-1|-|-|TRBV7-8
CASSLRRSWAGFMNTEAFF
TGTGCCAGCAGCTTACGGCGTTCGTGGGCCGGATTTATGAACACTGAAGCTTTCTTT
>TRBJ2-2|-|-|TRBV7-8
CASSLSGGINTGELFF
TGTGCCAGCAGCTTATCAGGGGGGATAAACACCGGGGAGCTGTTTTTT
>TRBJ1-5|-|many|TRBV18
CASSPNRDYSQPQHF
TGTGCCAGCTCACCAAACAGGGATTATTCTCAGCCCCAGCATTTT
>TRBJ1-5|-|few|TRBV5-5
CASSLGGDNQPQHF
TGTGCCAGCAGCTTGGGAGGGGATAATCAGCCCCAGCATTTT
>TRBJ2-3|-|few|TRBV6-1
CASTKRQNTDTQYF
TGTGCCAGCACCAAGCGGCAGAACACAGATACGCAGTATTTT
>TRBJ1-5|-|-|TRBV28
CASRSGQMSLRQPQHF
TGTGCCAGCAGATCGGGACAAATGAGCCTCCGACAGCCCCAGCATTTT
>TRBJ2-2|TRBD2|-|TRBV12-3/TRBV12-4
CASRWTSGVNTGELFF
TGTGCCAGCAGGTGGACTAGCGGGGTGAACACCGGGGAGCTGTTTTTT
>TRBJ2-7|TRBD2|-|TRBV7-9
CASSLGNSGARYEQYF
TGTGCCAGCAGCTTAGGAAATAGCGGGGCGAGGTACGAGCAGTACTTC
>TRBJ1-2|-|many|TRBV7-9
CASSLGAFNYGYTF
TGTGCCAGCAGCTTAGGGGCATTCAACTATGGCTACACCTTC
>TRBJ2-3|-|many|TRBV20-1
CSAPGAEGTDTQYF
TGCAGTGCTCCCGGGGCGGAAGGCACAGATACGCAGTATTTT
>TRBJ2-3|TRBD2|few|TRBV20-1
CSARVTTSPSTDTQYF
TGCAGTGCTAGAGTTACGACTAGCCCCAGCACAGATACGCAGTATTTT
>TRBJ2-4|TRBD2|few|TRBV6-1
CASSHSAGGYLAKNIQYF
TGTGCCAGCAGTCATTCAGCGGGAGGATACCTAGCCAAAAACATTCAGTACTTC
>TRBJ2-6|TRBD1|few|TRBV11-3
CASSSGTESGANVLTF
TGTGCCAGCAGCTCCGGGACAGAATCTGGGGCCAACGTCCTGACTTTC
>TRBJ1-5|-|few|TRBV28
CASSLSRRSSNQPQHF
TGTGCCAGCAGTTTATCGCGGCGCTCTAGCAATCAGCCCCAGCATTTT
>TRBJ2-3|-|-|TRBV5-1
CASSLGTVKDHLGDTQYF
TGCGCCAGCAGCTTGGGTACGGTGAAGGACCATCTGGGGGATACGCAGTATTTT
>TRBJ2-7|TRBD2|many|TRBV7-2
CASSLVGGGYEQYF
TGTGCCAGCAGCTTAGTTGGGGGGGGCTACGAGCAGTACTTC
>TRBJ1-1|-|once|TRBV12-3/TRBV12-4
CASRELLWTTNTEAFF
TGTGCCAGCAGGGAACTACTTTGGACCACGAACACTGAAGCTTTCTTT
>TRBJ2-5|-|many|TRBV3-1
CASSGRGETQYF
TGTGCCAGCAGCGGCCGAGGGGAGACCCAGTACTTC
>TRBJ2-7|-|few|TRBV20-1
CSAREENYEQYF
TGCAGTGCTAGAGAGGAAAACTACGAGCAGTACTTC
>TRBJ2-1|TRBD2|few|TRBV5-1
CASSLTETSGYNEQFF
TGCGCCAGCAGCTTGACGGAGACTAGCGGGTACAATGAGCAGTTCTTC
>TRBJ1-5|-|many|TRBV28
CASTSGLGQPQHF
TGTGCCAGCACGTCGGGGCTTGGGCAGCCCCAGCATTTT
>TRBJ2-2|-|few|TRBV20-1
CSAHPGQRNTGELFF
TGCAGTGCTCACCCGGGCCAAAGGAACACCGGGGAGCTGTTTTTT
>TRBJ1-5|-|many|TRBV7-2
CASSFEQGQPQHF
TGTGCCAGCAGCTTTGAACAGGGACAGCCCCAGCATTTT
>TRBJ1-6|TRBD1|many|TRBV12-3/TRBV12-4
CASSPGQGRSYNSPLHF
TGTGCCAGCAGCCCTGGACAGGGGCGGTCCTATAATTCACCCCTCCACTTT
>TRBJ2-7|TRBD2|many|TRBV7-2
CASSLAFSGRSSYEQYF
TGTGCCAGCAGCTTAGCTTTTAGCGGGAGAAGTTCCTACGAGCAGTACTTC
>TRBJ1-1|-|-|TRBV20-1
CSARDEANTEAFF
TGCAGTGCTAGAGACGAGGCCAACACTGAAGCTTTCTTT
>TRBJ1-2|-|-|TRBV7-9
CASSSSRGYTF
TGTGCCAGCAGCTCCTCGCGCGGCTACACCTTC
>TRBJ2-6|TRBD1|-|TRBV27
CASRTGTGGSGANVLTF
TGTGCCAGCAGAACCGGGACAGGGGGCTCTGGGGCCAACGTCCTGACTTTC
>TRBJ2-1|-|few|TRBV6-1
CASSVSGGAYNEQFF
TGTGCCAGCAGTGTATCTGGGGGCGCTTACAATGAGCAGTTCTTC
>TRBJ2-1|-|many|TRBV2
CASGLGTAAQLHEQFF
TGTGCCAGCGGTCTCGGGACTGCTGCCCAGTTGCATGAGCAGTTCTTC
>TRBJ1-2|-|-|TRBV6-9
CASSYTGTYGYTF
TGTGCCAGCAGTTACACAGGGACCTATGGCTACACCTTC
>TRBJ1-2|-|many|TRBV2
CASRGPGDYGYTF
TGTGCCAGCAGGGGACCCGGGGACTATGGCTACACCTTC
>TRBJ2-1|-|many|TRBV3-1
CASSQAAGLPGLNEQFF
TGTGCCAGCAGCCAAGCCGCGGGACTCCCGGGGCTCAATGAGCAGTTCTTC
>TRBJ2-7|-|many|TRBV9
CASSPWSGEQYF
TGTGCCAGCAGCCCATGGTCCGGCGAGCAGTACTTC
>TRBJ1-1|TRBD1|-|TRBV7-9
CASSPGGKGWDTEAFF
TGTGCCAGCAGCCCAGGGGGTAAGGGTTGGGACACTGAAGCTTTCTTT
>TRBJ2-1|TRBD1|few|TRBV5-1
CASSFGQGIYNEQFF
TGCGCCAGCAGCTTCGGACAGGGTATTTACAATGAGCAGTTCTTC
>TRBJ2-7|TRBD2|-|TRBV7-3
CASSAPGLASSYEQYF
TGTGCCAGCAGCGCACCGGGACTAGCGAGCTCCTACGAGCAGTACTTC
>TRBJ2-5|-|-|TRBV5-4
CASRWVSRTEEETQYF
TGTGCCAGCAGATGGGTCTCCCGGACAGAGGAAGAGACCCAGTACTTC
>TRBJ2-5|TRBD2|-|TRBV9
CASSVEPTSIETQYF
TGTGCCAGCAGCGTAGAACCGACTAGCATTGAGACCCAGTACTTC
>TRBJ2-1|-|-|TRBV15
CATSRVLQTYYNEQFF
TGTGCCACCAGCAGAGTTCTCCAGACGTACTACAATGAGCAGTTCTTC
>TRBJ2-3|TRBD2|-|TRBV20-1
CSTTPGTSGRSTDTQYF
TGCAGTACCACCCCCGGGACTAGCGGGAGAAGCACAGATACGCAGTATTTT
>TRBJ1-4|-|many|TRBV3-1
CASSQDPVATNEKLFF
TGTGCCAGCAGCCAAGACCCGGTCGCAACTAATGAAAAACTGTTTTTT
>TRBJ2-3|TRBD2|-|TRBV5-4
CASSLGVGTSIDTQYF
TGTGCCAGCAGCTTGGGGGTCGGGACTAGTATAGATACGCAGTATTTT
>TRBJ2-1|-|many|TRBV20-1
CSARDSRIPYNEQFF
TGCAGTGCTAGAGATTCAAGGATCCCCTACAATGAGCAGTTCTTC
>TRBJ2-7|TRBD2|-|TRBV27
CASSLSRLAPYEQYF
TGTGCCAGCAGTTTAAGTAGACTAGCCCCCTACGAGCAGTACTTC
>TRBJ1-4|TRBD1|-|TRBV6-2/TRBV6-3
CASSWTGLPEKLFF
TGTGCCAGCAGTTGGACAGGGCTTCCTGAAAAACTGTTTTTT
>TRBJ2-1|-|-|TRBV7-2
CASSLVVGGPGTYNEQFF
TGTGCCAGCAGCTTGGTAGTGGGAGGCCCAGGCACCTACAATGAGCAGTTCTTC
>TRBJ2-6|-|few|TRBV5-8
CASSKKGANVLTF
TGTGCCAGCAGCAAGAAGGGGGCCAACGTCCTGACTTTC
>TRBJ2-5|-|few|TRBV7-9
CASSLGPFTAAETQYF
TGTGCCAGCAGCTTAGGGCCTTTTACCGCAGCAGAGACCCAGTACTTC
>TRBJ1-2|TRBD1|many|TRBV5-1
CASRSGTDNYGYTF
TGCGCCAGCAGGAGCGGGACAGATAACTATGGCTACACCTTC
>TRBJ1-1|-|few|TRBV7-6
CASSLAEGPTEAFF
TGTGCCAGCAGCTTAGCGGAGGGGCCCACTGAAGCTTTCTTT
>TRBJ2-7|-|-|TRBV5-1
CASSLERGQYEQYF
TGCGCCAGCAGCTTGGAACGGGGACAATACGAGCAGTACTTC
>TRBJ2-7|TRBD1|few|TRBV24-1
CATSDWTGDEQYF
TGTGCCACCAGTGACTGGACAGGGGACGAGCAGTACTTC
>TRBJ2-1|-|many|TRBV20-1
CSARDRLGMTYNEQFF
TGCAGTGCTAGAGATAGGCTGGGGATGACCTACAATGAGCAGTTCTTC
>TRBJ2-7|TRBD1|few|TRBV5-5
CASSGGQLTYEQYF
TGTGCCAGCAGCGGGGGACAGCTAACCTACGAGCAGTACTTC
>TRBJ2-6|-|-|TRBV5-1
CATGPVGGANVLTF
TGCGCCACAGGACCCGTGGGTGGGGCCAACGTCCTGACTTTC